A single sample gave rise to the 7 T cell receptor beta chains below, sequenced in a study of blood T cell repertoires in COVID-19. Using immunoSEQ multiplex PCR, the repertoire was profiled, and TCRdb retains in-frame clones only, with some absent. The sample has about 190,000 clones, just under 80% seen once. The material sequenced was peripheral blood. The origin of the receptors is a woman of 80 years or more with active or convalescent COVID-19.

The chain uses TRBV18 and TRBJ2-5; a possible D gene is TRBD1 (6 bases). From germline, CDR1 is KGHSH and CDR2 LQKENI. Trimming pared 0 bases from V and 5 bases from J, leaving 13 bases between. CDR3 length equals 15 residues. The CDR3 loop is CASSPPTQGAETQYF. The DNA of the CDR3 is TGTGCCAGCTCACCACCGACACAGGGTGCGGAGACCCAGTACTTC.

This clone was picked up a small number of times. This chain connects TRBV7-2 to TRBJ2-2, with TRBD1 matching 10 bases. V lost 5 bases to trimming and J lost 7 bases; unmatched junction nucleotides: 13. The CDR3 spans 17 residues. Looked up from germline, CDR1 is SGHTA and CDR2 is FQGNSA. In nucleotides, the CDR3 is TGTGCCAGCAGCCAAAGACAGGGGGCGAGTGGAGGCGGGGAGCTGTTTTTT. The encoded protein is CASSQRQGASGGGELFF.

The chain couples TRBV27 to TRBJ2-1; the D is unclear. The CDR3 extends over 15 amino acids. V was trimmed by 7 bases and J by 6 bases, leaving 19 bases between them. The germline gives CDR1 MNHEY, CDR2 SMNVEV (reference sequence). CDR3 sequence: CASTTLRGSGNEQFF. The CDR3 DNA reads TGTGCCAGCACCACCCTCCGAGGATCCGGCAATGAGCAGTTCTTC.

On this clone: The sample carries other DNA sequences with the same CDR3. This chain joins TRBV5-1 and TRBJ1-2; 8 bases are shared with TRBD1. The CDR3 contains 14 residues. V was pared by 1 base and J by 2 bases, with 1 base of the junction left unmatched. Germline-derived CDR1 and CDR2 are SGHRS and YFSETQ. The CDR3 coding sequence is TGCGCCAGCAGCTTGCGGACAGGGAACTATGGCTACACCTTC. Its translation is CASSLRTGNYGYTF.

The rearrangement links TRBV5-1 to TRBJ1-2, with D hard to call. CDR1 is SGHRS, CDR2 YFSETQ, per germline. This CDR3 spans 12 amino acids. The V gene lost 1 base and the J gene lost 3 bases, with 4 bases spanning the gap. The CDR3 spells CASSLTDYGYTF. CDR3 sequence (DNA): TGCGCCAGCAGCTTGACAGACTATGGCTACACCTTC.

This chain connects TRBV15 to TRBJ2-3; D is perhaps TRBD2 (5 bases). CDR1 is LNHNV and CDR2 is YYDKDF in the germline V gene (reference sequence). V was pared by 4 bases and J by 1 base, with 12 bases between. CDR3 size: 15 residues. CDR3 DNA: TGTGCCACCAGCAAGCGGTGGGCGGGCACAGATACGCAGTATTTT. As protein: CATSKRWAGTDTQYF.

About this clone: Other DNA variants within this sample encode the same CDR3. The chain couples TRBV3-1 (or the pseudogene TRBV3-2) to TRBJ1-2; D not certain. The CDR3 loop spans 13 amino acids. Per germline, CDR1 LGHDT and CDR2 YNNKEL (reference sequence). Trimming cost V 1 base and J 2 bases, with 5 bases left between them. The CDR3 region has the DNA TGTGCCAGCAGCCAAGTCGAGAACTATGGCTACACCTTC. Translated: CASSQVENYGYTF.